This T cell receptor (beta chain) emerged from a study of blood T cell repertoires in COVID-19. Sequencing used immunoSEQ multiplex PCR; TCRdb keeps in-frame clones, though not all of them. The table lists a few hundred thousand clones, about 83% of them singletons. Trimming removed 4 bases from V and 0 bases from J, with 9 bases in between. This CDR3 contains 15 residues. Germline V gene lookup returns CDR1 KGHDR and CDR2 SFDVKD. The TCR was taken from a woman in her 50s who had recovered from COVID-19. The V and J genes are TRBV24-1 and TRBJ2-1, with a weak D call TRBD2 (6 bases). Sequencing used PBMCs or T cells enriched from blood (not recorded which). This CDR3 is CATSDPGLSYNEQFF. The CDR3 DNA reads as TGTGCCACCAGTGACCCGGGACTCTCCTACAATGAGCAGTTCTTC.